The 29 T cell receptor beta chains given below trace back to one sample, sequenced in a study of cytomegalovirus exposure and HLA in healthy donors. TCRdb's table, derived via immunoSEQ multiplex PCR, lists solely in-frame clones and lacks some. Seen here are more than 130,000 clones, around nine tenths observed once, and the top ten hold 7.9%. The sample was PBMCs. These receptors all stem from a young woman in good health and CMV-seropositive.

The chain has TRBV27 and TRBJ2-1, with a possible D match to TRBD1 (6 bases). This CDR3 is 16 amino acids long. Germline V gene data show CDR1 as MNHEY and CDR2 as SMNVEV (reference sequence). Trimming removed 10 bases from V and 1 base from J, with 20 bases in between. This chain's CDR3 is CATRPTPGHSYNEQFF. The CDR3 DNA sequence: TGTGCCACTAGGCCCACACCGGGACATTCCTACAATGAGCAGTTCTTC.

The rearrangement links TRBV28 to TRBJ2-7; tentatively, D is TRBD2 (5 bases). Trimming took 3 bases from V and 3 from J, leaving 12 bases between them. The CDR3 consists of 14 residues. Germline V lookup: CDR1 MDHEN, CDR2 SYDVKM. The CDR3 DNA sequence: TGTGCCAGCAGTTTGAGAGGACTCGGCTACGAGCAGTACTTC. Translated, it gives CASSLRGLGYEQYF. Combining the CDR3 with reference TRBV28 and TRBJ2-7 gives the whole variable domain DVKVTQSSRYLVKRTGEKVFLECVQDMDHENMFWYRQDPGLGLRLIYFSYDVKMKEKGDIPEGYSVSREKKERFSLILESASTNQTSMYLCASSLRGLGYEQYFGPGTRLTVT.

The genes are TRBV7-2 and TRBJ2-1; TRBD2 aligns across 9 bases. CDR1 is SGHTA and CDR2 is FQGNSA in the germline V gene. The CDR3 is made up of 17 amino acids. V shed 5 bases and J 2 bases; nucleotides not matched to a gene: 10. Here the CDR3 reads CASSPRSVAGAYNEQFF. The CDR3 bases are TGTGCCAGCAGCCCCCGTTCGGTAGCGGGAGCCTACAATGAGCAGTTCTTC.

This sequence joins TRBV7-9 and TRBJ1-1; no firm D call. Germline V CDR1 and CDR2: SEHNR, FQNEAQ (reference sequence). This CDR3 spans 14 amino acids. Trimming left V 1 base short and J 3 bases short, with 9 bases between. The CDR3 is CASSLVAGDTEAFF. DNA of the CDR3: TGTGCCAGCAGCTTAGTTGCCGGGGACACTGAAGCTTTCTTT.

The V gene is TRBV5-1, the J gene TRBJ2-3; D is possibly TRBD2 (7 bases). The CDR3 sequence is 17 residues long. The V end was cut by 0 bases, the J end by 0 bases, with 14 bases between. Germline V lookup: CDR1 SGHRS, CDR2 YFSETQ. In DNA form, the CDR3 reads TGCGCCAGCAGCTTGGCCCGGGGGGCCGTAAGCACAGATACGCAGTATTTT. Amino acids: CASSLARGAVSTDTQYF.

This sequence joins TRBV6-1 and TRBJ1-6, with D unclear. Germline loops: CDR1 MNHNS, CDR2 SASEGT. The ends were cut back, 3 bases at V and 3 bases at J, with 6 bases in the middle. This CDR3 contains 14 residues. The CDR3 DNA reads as TGTGCCAGCAGTGATGAGGGCTATAATTCACCCCTCCACTTT. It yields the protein CASSDEGYNSPLHF.

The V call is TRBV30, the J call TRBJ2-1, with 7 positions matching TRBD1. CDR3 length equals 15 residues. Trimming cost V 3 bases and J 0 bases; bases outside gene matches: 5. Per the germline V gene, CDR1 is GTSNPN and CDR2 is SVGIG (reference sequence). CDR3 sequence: CAWSGNRGSYNEQFF. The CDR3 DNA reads TGTGCCTGGAGCGGCAACAGGGGCTCCTACAATGAGCAGTTCTTC.

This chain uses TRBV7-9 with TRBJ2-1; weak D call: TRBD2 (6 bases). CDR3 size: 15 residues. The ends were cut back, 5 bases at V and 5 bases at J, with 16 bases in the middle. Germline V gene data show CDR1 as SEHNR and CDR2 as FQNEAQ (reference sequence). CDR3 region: CASSGAGTFNNEQFF. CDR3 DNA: TGTGCCAGCAGCGGAGCCGGGACTTTTAACAATGAGCAGTTCTTC. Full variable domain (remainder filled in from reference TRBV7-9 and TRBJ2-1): DTGVSQNPRHKITKRGQNVTFRCDPISEHNRLYWYRQTLGQGPEFLTYFQNEAQLEKSRLLSDRFSAERPKGSFSTLEIQRTEQGDSAMYLCASSGAGTFNNEQFFGPGTRLTVL.

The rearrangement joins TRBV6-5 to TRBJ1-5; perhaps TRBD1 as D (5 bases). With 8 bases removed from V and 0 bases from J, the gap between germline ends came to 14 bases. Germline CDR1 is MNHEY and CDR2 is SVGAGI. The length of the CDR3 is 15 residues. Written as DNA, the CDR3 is TGTGCCAGCGGATGGCCAGGGTATAGCAATCAGCCCCAGCATTTT. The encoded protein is CASGWPGYSNQPQHF.

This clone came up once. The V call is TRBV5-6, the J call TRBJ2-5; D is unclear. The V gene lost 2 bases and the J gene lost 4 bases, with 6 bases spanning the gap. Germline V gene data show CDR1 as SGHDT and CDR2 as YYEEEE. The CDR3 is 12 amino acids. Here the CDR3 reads CASSFLSETQYF. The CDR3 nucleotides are TGTGCCAGCAGCTTTCTATCAGAGACCCAGTACTTC.

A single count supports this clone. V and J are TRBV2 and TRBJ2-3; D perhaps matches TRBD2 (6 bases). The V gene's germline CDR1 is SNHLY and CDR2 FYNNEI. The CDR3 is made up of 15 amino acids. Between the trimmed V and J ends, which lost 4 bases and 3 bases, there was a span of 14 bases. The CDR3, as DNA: TGTGCCAGCAGTGTCGGGGGTGCGAGAACAGATACGCAGTATTTT. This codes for CASSVGGARTDTQYF.

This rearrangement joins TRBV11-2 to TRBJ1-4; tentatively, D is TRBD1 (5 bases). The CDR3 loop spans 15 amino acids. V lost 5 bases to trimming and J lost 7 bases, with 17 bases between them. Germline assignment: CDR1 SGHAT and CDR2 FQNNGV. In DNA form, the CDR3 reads TGTGCCAGCAGCCCCGGGGGAGGGGACGGTGAAAAACTGTTTTTT. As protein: CASSPGGGDGEKLFF.

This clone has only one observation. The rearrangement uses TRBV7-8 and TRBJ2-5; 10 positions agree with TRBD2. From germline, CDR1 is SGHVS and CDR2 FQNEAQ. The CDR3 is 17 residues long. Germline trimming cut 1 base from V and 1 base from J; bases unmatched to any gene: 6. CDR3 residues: CASSLGVAGGLQETQYF. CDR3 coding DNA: TGTGCCAGCAGCTTAGGGGTAGCGGGGGGCCTCCAAGAGACCCAGTACTTC.

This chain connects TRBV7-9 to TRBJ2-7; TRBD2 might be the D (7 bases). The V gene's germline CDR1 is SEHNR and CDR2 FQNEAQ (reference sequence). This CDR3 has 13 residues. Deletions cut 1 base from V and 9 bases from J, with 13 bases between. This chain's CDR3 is CASSLDGGAGQYF. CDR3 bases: TGTGCCAGCAGCTTAGATGGGGGGGCGGGGCAGTACTTC.

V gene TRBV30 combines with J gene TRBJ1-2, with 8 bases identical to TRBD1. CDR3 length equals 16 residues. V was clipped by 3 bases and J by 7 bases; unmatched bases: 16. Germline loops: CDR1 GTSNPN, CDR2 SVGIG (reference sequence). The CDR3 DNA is TGTGCCTGGAGGGTCCCAGGGGGCGCCTTTAATTTTGGCTACACCTTC. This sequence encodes CAWRVPGGAFNFGYTF. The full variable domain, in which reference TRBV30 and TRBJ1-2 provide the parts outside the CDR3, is SQTIHQWPATLVQPVGSPLSLECTVEGTSNPNLYWYRQAAGRGLQLLFYSVGIGQISSEVPQNLSASRPQDRQFILSSKKLLLSDSGFYLCAWRVPGGAFNFGYTFGSGTRLTVV.

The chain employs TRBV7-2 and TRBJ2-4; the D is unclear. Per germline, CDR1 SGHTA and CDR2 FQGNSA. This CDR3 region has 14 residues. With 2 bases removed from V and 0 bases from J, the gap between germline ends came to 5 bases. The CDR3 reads CASSLSIAKNIQYF. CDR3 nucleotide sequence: TGTGCCAGCAGCTTAAGCATAGCCAAAAACATTCAGTACTTC.

The CDR3 bases are TGTGCTGGGGGTACTAGGGGGCGAATCGAAAACATTCAGTACTTC. As protein: CAGGTRGRIENIQYF. The rearrangement uses TRBV7-7 and TRBJ2-4; 7 nucleotides agree with TRBD1. The CDR3 consists of 15 residues. Germline assignment: CDR1 SSHAT and CDR2 FNYEAQ (reference sequence).

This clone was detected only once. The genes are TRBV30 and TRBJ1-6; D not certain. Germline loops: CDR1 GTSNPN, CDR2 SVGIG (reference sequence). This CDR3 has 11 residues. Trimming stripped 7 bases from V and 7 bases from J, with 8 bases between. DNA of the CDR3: TGTGCCTCCGAGAGAAATTCACCCCTCCACTTT. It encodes CASERNSPLHF.

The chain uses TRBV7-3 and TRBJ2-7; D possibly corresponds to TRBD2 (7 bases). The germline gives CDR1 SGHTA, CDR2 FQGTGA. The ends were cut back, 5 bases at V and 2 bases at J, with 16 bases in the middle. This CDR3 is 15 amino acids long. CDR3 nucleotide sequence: TGTGCCAGCAGCCCGCCTAGGGGGGGGGCCTACGAGCAGTACTTC. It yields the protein CASSPPRGGAYEQYF.

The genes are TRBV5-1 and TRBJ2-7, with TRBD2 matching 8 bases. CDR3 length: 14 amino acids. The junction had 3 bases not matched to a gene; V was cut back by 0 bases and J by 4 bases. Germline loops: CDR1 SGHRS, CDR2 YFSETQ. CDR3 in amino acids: CASSLGAGAYEQYF. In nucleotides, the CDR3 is TGCGCCAGCAGCTTGGGAGCGGGAGCTTACGAGCAGTACTTC.

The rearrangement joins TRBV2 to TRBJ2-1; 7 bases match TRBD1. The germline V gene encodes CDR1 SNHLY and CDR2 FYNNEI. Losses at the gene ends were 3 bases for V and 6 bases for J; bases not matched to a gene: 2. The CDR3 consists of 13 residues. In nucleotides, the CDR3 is TGTGCCAGCAGTGAGGCAGGGGGCAATGAGCAGTTCTTC. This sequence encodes CASSEAGGNEQFF.

CDR3 sequence reads: CASSRGGAAEAFF. In nucleotides, the CDR3 is TGTGCCAGCAGCCGAGGGGGCGCGGCTGAAGCTTTCTTT. This rearrangement joins TRBV28 to TRBJ1-1; 7 bases map to TRBD1. The trim removed 6 bases at V and 6 bases at J, leaving 7 bases unmatched. CDR3 length equals 13 residues. Germline V gene sequence: CDR1 MDHEN, CDR2 SYDVKM.

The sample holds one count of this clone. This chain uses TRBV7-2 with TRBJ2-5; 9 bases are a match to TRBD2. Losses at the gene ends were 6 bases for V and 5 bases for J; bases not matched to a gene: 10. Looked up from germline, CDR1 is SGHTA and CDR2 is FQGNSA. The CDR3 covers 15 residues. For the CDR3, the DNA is TGTGCCAGCAGTTTTCAGCGGGGGGAGCTGGAGACCCAGTACTTC. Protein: CASSFQRGELETQYF.

The CDR3: CASVRNRGREPQHF. CDR3 bases: TGTGCCAGTGTCCGCAACAGGGGGCGAGAGCCCCAGCATTTT. This rearrangement joins TRBV19 to TRBJ1-5; 9 positions match TRBD1. Germline CDR1 reads LNHDA; CDR2 reads SQIVND (reference sequence). This CDR3 is built from 14 residues. With 8 bases clipped from V and 8 bases from J, the junction kept 10 bases outside the gene matches. Full variable domain (remainder filled in from reference TRBV19 and TRBJ1-5): DGGITQSPKYLFRKEGQNVTLSCEQNLNHDAMYWYRQDPGQGLRLIYYSQIVNDFQKGDIAEGYSVSREKKESFPLTVTSAQKNPTAFYLCASVRNRGREPQHFGDGTRLSIL.

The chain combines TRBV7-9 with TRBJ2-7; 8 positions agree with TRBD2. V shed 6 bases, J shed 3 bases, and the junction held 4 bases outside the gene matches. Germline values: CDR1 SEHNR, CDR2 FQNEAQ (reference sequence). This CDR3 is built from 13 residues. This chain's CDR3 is CASRKRESYEQYF. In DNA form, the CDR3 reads TGTGCCAGCAGGAAGCGGGAGAGCTACGAGCAGTACTTC.

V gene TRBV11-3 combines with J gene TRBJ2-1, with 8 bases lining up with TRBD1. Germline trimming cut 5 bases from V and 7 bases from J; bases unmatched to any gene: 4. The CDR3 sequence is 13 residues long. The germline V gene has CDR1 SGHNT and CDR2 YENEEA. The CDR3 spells CASSVNRGNEQFF. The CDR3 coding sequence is TGTGCCAGCAGCGTCAACAGGGGGAATGAGCAGTTCTTC.

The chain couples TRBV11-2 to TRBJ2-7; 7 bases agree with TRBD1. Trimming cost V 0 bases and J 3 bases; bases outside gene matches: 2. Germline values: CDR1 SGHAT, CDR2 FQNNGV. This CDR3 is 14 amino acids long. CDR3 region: CASSLDAGGYEQYF. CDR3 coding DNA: TGTGCCAGCAGCTTAGATGCAGGGGGCTACGAGCAGTACTTC.

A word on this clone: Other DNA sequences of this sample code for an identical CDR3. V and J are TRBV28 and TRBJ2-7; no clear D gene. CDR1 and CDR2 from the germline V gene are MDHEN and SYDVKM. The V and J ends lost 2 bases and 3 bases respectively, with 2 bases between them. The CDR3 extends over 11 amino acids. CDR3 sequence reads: CASSLRYEQYF. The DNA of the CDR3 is TGTGCCAGCAGTTTACGCTACGAGCAGTACTTC.

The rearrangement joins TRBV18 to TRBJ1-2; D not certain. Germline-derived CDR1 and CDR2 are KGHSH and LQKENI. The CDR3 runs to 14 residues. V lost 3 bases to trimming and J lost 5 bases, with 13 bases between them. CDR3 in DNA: TGTGCCAGCTCACCTTCGGACGGGAATTATGGCTACACCTTC. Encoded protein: CASSPSDGNYGYTF.